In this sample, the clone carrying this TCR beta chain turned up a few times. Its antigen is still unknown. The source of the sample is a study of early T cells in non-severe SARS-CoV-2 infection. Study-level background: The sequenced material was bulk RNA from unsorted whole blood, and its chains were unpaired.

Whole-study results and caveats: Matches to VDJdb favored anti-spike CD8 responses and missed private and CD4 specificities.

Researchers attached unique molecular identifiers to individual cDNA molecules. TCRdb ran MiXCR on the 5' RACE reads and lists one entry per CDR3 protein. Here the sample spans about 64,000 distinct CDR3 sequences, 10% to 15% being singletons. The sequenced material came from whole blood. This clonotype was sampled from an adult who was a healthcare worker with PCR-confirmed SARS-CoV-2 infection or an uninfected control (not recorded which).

The CDR3 region has the DNA TGTGCCAGCAGCCGGGTCCACCGTGGCCCAGATACGCAGTATTTT. Amino acid sequence: CASSRVHRGPDTQYF. V gene TRBV5-5 combines with J gene TRBJ2-3; D not resolved. CDR1 is SGHKS and CDR2 is YYEKEE in the germline V gene (reference sequence). CDR3 length equals 15 residues. With 4 bases removed from V and 4 bases from J, the gap between germline ends came to 16 bases. Combining the CDR3 with reference TRBV5-5 and TRBJ2-3 gives the whole variable domain DAGVTQSPTHLIKTRGQQVTLRCSPISGHKSVSWYQQVLGQGPQFIFQYYEKEERGRGNFPDRFSARQFPNYSSELNVNALLLGDSALYLCASSRVHRGPDTQYFGPGTRLTVL.